This T cell receptor beta chain was identified in a study of beta chain features in type 1 diabetes. Study-wide results and caveats: For patients and controls alike, PCR might favor shorter templates to the same degree. Whether TCRB rearrangement is influenced by HLA type went unresolved here.

The CDR3 covers 13 residues. Germline CDR1 MNHEY, CDR2 SMNVEV (reference sequence). V lost 5 bases and J lost 4, with 11 bases in between. The whole isolated RNA underwent reverse transcription, so sequencing captured expressed TCRB transcripts. Deep immunoSEQ sequencing covered naive, central memory and regulatory T cell samples. This table comes from immunoSEQ multiplex PCR, and its TCRdb copy is limited to in-frame clones, with some not included. The profile covers around 400,000 clones, with around 13% appearing a single time and roughly 0.017% taken by the ten largest. This clone was seen only a few times. As yet, its antigen is unknown. Purity of each sorted population was above 95%.

This sequence originates from a man younger than 35 in good health. V usage is TRBV27 and J usage is TRBJ1-2; D unresolved. Specimen: naive CD4+ T cells from blood. CDR3 amino acids: CASSPRGPYGYTF. As DNA, the CDR3 is TGTGCCAGCAGTCCCCGCGGGCCCTATGGCTACACCTTC.